The rows below give T cell receptor beta chains drawn from one sample of a study of glioma-infiltrating T cells after dendritic cell vaccination. The method was immunoSEQ multiplex PCR; TCRdb's version includes in-frame clones alone and lacks a portion of them. The table lists around 78,000 clones, around 84% of them singletons. The sequenced sample was blood, obtained after dendritic cell vaccination. These receptors originate from a human donor with glioblastoma. Both conserved end residues are part of each CDR3. The order of the fields is J gene, D gene, clone size, V gene, CDR3 DNA, CDR3 protein. The D gene is left open where the match is weak. Clone size, where shown, is once, few, many, or a class for clones that have expanded.

TRBJ2-1,TRBD2,-,TRBV27,TGTGCCAGCAGTTCCCCACTAGCGCCGCATGAGCAGTTCTTC,CASSSPLAPHEQFF
TRBJ1-5,-,-,TRBV28,TGTGCCAGCAGCCCCCTAAGAACCTCCGATCAGCCCCAGCATTTT,CASSPLRTSDQPQHF
TRBJ2-7,TRBD2,-,TRBV5-4,TGTGCCAGCAGCGCACGGGGGGCTAGCGGGAGGTACGAGCAGTACTTC,CASSARGASGRYEQYF
TRBJ1-5,-,-,TRBV27,TGTGCCAGCAGTCCTTTCTCAGGACAGTTTAGCAATCAGCCCCAGCATTTT,CASSPFSGQFSNQPQHF
TRBJ1-1,TRBD1,-,TRBV9,TGTGCCAGCAGCGCCCCGACAGGGGTGAACACTGAAGCTTTCTTT,CASSAPTGVNTEAFF
TRBJ1-5,-,-,TRBV7-9,TGTGCCAGCAGCTTTGCAGTCCGGGGCAATCAGCCCCAGCATTTT,CASSFAVRGNQPQHF
TRBJ1-2,-,few,TRBV5-4,TGTGCCAGCAGCTTGGTCGACGGGGTAGACTATGGCTACACCTTC,CASSLVDGVDYGYTF
TRBJ1-2,-,-,TRBV11-1,TGTGCCAGCAGCCCCCAGTTCGACTATGGCTACACCTTC,CASSPQFDYGYTF
TRBJ2-7,-,-,TRBV25-1,TGTGCCAGCAGTGAATTGGGACAACCCTACGAGCAGTACTTC,CASSELGQPYEQYF
TRBJ1-1,-,-,TRBV19,TGTGCCAGTAGTGACGGCAGCGCTGAAGCTTTCTTT,CASSDGSAEAFF
TRBJ1-5,TRBD1,-,TRBV9,TGTGCCAGCAGCAACAGGGGTGACAATCAGCCCCAGCATTTT,CASSNRGDNQPQHF
TRBJ2-3,TRBD2,-,TRBV5-1,TGCGCCAGCACCTCTAGCGGGAGGGCCGCAGATACGCAGTATTTT,CASTSSGRAADTQYF
TRBJ1-5,TRBD1,once,TRBV18,TGTGCCAGCTCGTTACCGGGACAGGGGCGACAGCCCCAGCATTTT,CASSLPGQGRQPQHF
TRBJ1-1,-,-,TRBV7-2,TGTGCCAGCAGCTTAGACAGGGTGGCTGAAGCTTTCTTT,CASSLDRVAEAFF